The rows below give T cell receptor beta chains drawn from one sample of a study of blood T cell repertoires in COVID-19. Data came from immunoSEQ multiplex PCR; TCRdb stores just in-frame clones and leaves some out. The sample lists some 200,000 clones, about 85% occurring once. The sequencing input was peripheral blood. These receptors were obtained from a woman aged 18-29 years who had recovered from COVID-19. The CDR3 runs from the conserved cysteine through the conserved F or W. D genes are given only for firm matches. A clone size is listed for some rows: how often the clone was seen (once, few, many), or a class if it is expanded.

NA	TRBV6-6	TRBJ2-7	TRBD2	CASLGLGYEQYF	TGTGCCAGCCTCGGACTAGGCTACGAGCAGTACTTC
NA	TRBV7-7	TRBJ1-1	NA	CASSSQLNTEAFF	TGTGCCAGCAGCTCACAATTGAACACTGAAGCTTTCTTT
once	TRBV5-6	TRBJ2-5	NA	CASSPGLFQETQYF	TGTGCCAGCAGCCCCGGACTATTCCAAGAGACCCAGTACTTC
NA	TRBV29-1	TRBJ2-7	TRBD2	CSVESAGLAAEQYF	TGCAGCGTTGAATCGGCAGGACTAGCAGCCGAGCAGTACTTC
NA	TRBV2	TRBJ1-5	NA	CASSQDSPNQPQHF	TGTGCCAGCAGTCAGGACAGTCCCAATCAGCCCCAGCATTTT
NA	TRBV19	TRBJ1-1	NA	CASSAAWALNTEAFF	TGTGCCAGTAGCGCAGCCTGGGCCTTGAACACTGAAGCTTTCTTT
once	TRBV27	TRBJ1-6	NA	CASRRGGSPLHF	TGTGCCAGCAGGCGGGGGGGCTCACCCCTCCACTTT
NA	TRBV4-3	TRBJ2-1	TRBD2	CASSQGVAGEPRDEQFF	TGCGCCAGCAGCCAAGGGGTAGCGGGAGAGCCTAGGGATGAGCAGTTCTTC
NA	TRBV6-4	TRBJ1-4	NA	CASRTGPRGGEATNEKLFF	TGTGCCAGCAGGACCGGACCAAGAGGGGGGGAAGCAACTAATGAAAAACTGTTTTTT
few	TRBV5-1	TRBJ2-1	NA	CASGRDASYNEQFF	TGCGCCAGCGGACGGGATGCCTCCTACAATGAGCAGTTCTTC
NA	TRBV19	TRBJ2-3	TRBD2	CASSKSGRAADTQYF	TGTGCCAGTAGCAAAAGCGGGAGGGCCGCAGATACGCAGTATTTT
few	TRBV6-5	TRBJ1-5	TRBD1	CASSYSRTGVQPQHF	TGTGCCAGCAGTTACTCGAGGACAGGGGTTCAGCCCCAGCATTTT
NA	TRBV11-2	TRBJ2-1	TRBD1	CASSSLQGSYNEQFF	TGTGCCAGCAGCTCCCTACAGGGGTCATACAATGAGCAGTTCTTC
once	TRBV5-6	TRBJ1-3	NA	CATQLWTGDSGNTIYF	TGTGCCACCCAGCTCTGGACCGGGGATTCTGGAAACACCATATATTTT
NA	TRBV7-7	TRBJ2-3	TRBD2	CASSFDTSGSSTQYF	TGTGCCAGCAGCTTTGATACTAGCGGGAGTTCGACGCAGTATTTT
NA	TRBV30	TRBJ2-1	TRBD2	CAWSSLAGGYNEQFF	TGTGCCTGGAGTTCACTAGCGGGAGGGTACAATGAGCAGTTCTTC
NA	TRBV7-2	TRBJ2-5	TRBD1	CASSLEGQGFVETQYF	TGTGCCAGCAGCTTAGAGGGACAGGGGTTTGTAGAGACCCAGTACTTC
NA	TRBV9	TRBJ1-3	NA	CASSVGTGGNTIYF	TGTGCCAGCAGCGTAGGAACAGGGGGAAACACCATATATTTT
NA	TRBV12-3/TRBV12-4	TRBJ2-2	NA	CASSASAGELFF	TGTGCCAGCAGCGCTAGCGCCGGGGAGCTGTTTTTT
NA	TRBV10-3	TRBJ2-2	TRBD1	CAISGQGISTGELFF	TGTGCCATCAGCGGACAGGGGATTAGCACCGGGGAGCTGTTTTTT
once	TRBV6-5	TRBJ2-1	NA	CASSSRLHNEQFF	TGTGCCAGCAGTTCTCGACTGCACAATGAGCAGTTCTTC
NA	TRBV10-3	TRBJ2-2	NA	CAISETAATGELFF	TGTGCCATCAGTGAAACAGCTGCCACCGGGGAGCTGTTTTTT
NA	TRBV5-6	TRBJ1-2	TRBD1	CASRYGTGEDDGYTF	TGTGCCAGCAGATACGGGACAGGGGAAGATGATGGCTACACCTTC
NA	TRBV5-1	TRBJ2-7	NA	CASSLSGDPYEQYF	TGCGCCAGCAGCTTGTCGGGGGACCCCTACGAGCAGTACTTC
NA	TRBV5-1	TRBJ2-7	NA	CASSLPGGNYEQYF	TGCGCCAGCAGCCTCCCGGGCGGGAACTACGAGCAGTACTTC
NA	TRBV14	TRBJ2-7	TRBD2	CASSQDELAGPFFSYEQYF	TGTGCCAGCAGCCAAGACGAACTAGCGGGGCCGTTTTTCTCCTACGAGCAGTACTTC
NA	TRBV4-3	TRBJ2-1	TRBD2	CASSQASGRGNEQFF	TGCGCCAGCAGCCAAGCCAGCGGGAGAGGAAATGAGCAGTTCTTC
NA	TRBV14	TRBJ2-7	TRBD2	CASSHSPSGRWYEQYF	TGTGCCAGCAGCCACTCCCCCAGCGGGAGGTGGTACGAGCAGTACTTC
NA	TRBV27	TRBJ1-1	NA	CASIRRGDLNTEAFF	TGTGCCAGCATCCGCCGGGGGGATCTAAACACTGAAGCTTTCTTT
NA	TRBV30	TRBJ2-7	TRBD1	CAWSVGTGNYEQYF	TGTGCCTGGAGTGTCGGGACAGGGAACTACGAGCAGTACTTC
many	TRBV7-9	TRBJ2-2	NA	CASSSEGVELFF	TGTGCCAGCAGTTCCGAGGGGGTCGAGCTGTTTTTT
NA	TRBV13	TRBJ2-2	NA	CASSTLSSSTGELFF	TGTGCCAGCAGCACGCTATCGTCGAGCACCGGGGAGCTGTTTTTT
NA	TRBV5-5	TRBJ2-7	NA	CASSPEKHEQYF	TGTGCCAGCAGCCCTGAGAAGCACGAGCAGTACTTC
NA	TRBV19	TRBJ1-1	NA	CASSIVGGRRAFF	TGTGCCAGTAGTATCGTGGGGGGGCGCCGAGCTTTCTTT
NA	TRBV21-1	TRBJ2-2	NA	CASSSGQGDTGELFF	TGTGCCAGCAGCAGCGGACAGGGGGACACCGGGGAGCTGTTTTTT
NA	TRBV6-2/TRBV6-3	TRBJ2-1	TRBD2	CASSGGGKPNEQFF	TGTGCCAGCAGTGGGGGAGGGAAACCCAATGAGCAGTTCTTC
NA	TRBV4-3	TRBJ1-1	NA	CASSQGTPNTEAFF	TGCGCCAGCAGCCAGGGGACACCCAACACTGAAGCTTTCTTT
NA	TRBV29-1	TRBJ2-3	NA	CSVDWGDGGDTQYF	TGCAGCGTTGATTGGGGAGACGGAGGAGATACGCAGTATTTT
NA	TRBV29-1	TRBJ2-3	NA	CSVDRQADTQYF	TGCAGCGTCGATAGACAGGCAGATACGCAGTATTTT
NA	TRBV5-1	TRBJ2-5	TRBD1	CASSPIGQAGVPQYF	TGCGCCAGCAGCCCGATCGGACAGGCAGGGGTTCCCCAGTACTTC
NA	TRBV2	TRBJ2-2	NA	CASSDPLTTGELFF	TGTGCCAGCAGTGACCCCCTCACTACCGGGGAGCTGTTTTTT
NA	TRBV6-5	TRBJ1-5	NA	CASSYPGDNQPQHF	TGTGCCAGCAGTTACCCAGGGGACAATCAGCCCCAGCATTTT
NA	TRBV5-1	TRBJ2-7	TRBD1	CASSSTGGDEQYF	TGCGCCAGCAGCTCGACAGGGGGCGACGAGCAGTACTTC
once	TRBV24-1	TRBJ2-3	TRBD2	CATSDSQPGLAGGVDTQYF	TGTGCCACCAGTGATTCTCAACCTGGACTAGCGGGAGGCGTAGATACGCAGTATTTT
NA	TRBV30	TRBJ1-1	NA	CAWSSNIGFF	TGTGCCTGGAGTTCAAACATTGGTTTCTTT
NA	TRBV6-2/TRBV6-3	TRBJ2-3	TRBD2	CASSPGLAGGTFTDTQYF	TGTGCCAGCAGTCCCGGACTAGCGGGGGGGACTTTTACAGATACGCAGTATTTT
NA	TRBV27	TRBJ2-1	TRBD2	CASTPGLAAYNEQFF	TGTGCCAGCACCCCGGGACTAGCGGCCTACAATGAGCAGTTCTTC
NA	TRBV24-1	TRBJ2-1	TRBD2	CATSEKTSGGHNEQFF	TGTGCCACCAGTGAGAAAACTAGCGGGGGCCACAATGAGCAGTTCTTC
NA	TRBV27	TRBJ2-6	NA	CASSLGGLYSGANVLTF	TGTGCCAGCAGTTTAGGGGGACTGTACTCTGGGGCCAACGTCCTGACTTTC
NA	TRBV25-1	TRBJ1-2	NA	CASREFEAYTF	TGTGCCAGCAGGGAGTTTGAGGCCTACACCTTC
NA	TRBV6-2/TRBV6-3	TRBJ2-3	TRBD2	CASSWTSSTDTQYF	TGTGCCAGCAGTTGGACTAGTTCGACAGATACGCAGTATTTT
NA	TRBV18	TRBJ2-7	NA	CASSLSLGREGYEQYF	TGTGCCAGCTCACTTTCCCTCGGCAGGGAAGGTTACGAGCAGTACTTC
NA	TRBV3-1/TRBV3-2	TRBJ1-5	TRBD1	CASSQGQGGYSNQPQHF	TGTGCCAGCAGCCAAGGGCAGGGGGGCTATAGCAATCAGCCCCAGCATTTT
NA	TRBV9	TRBJ1-5	NA	CASSPSSDREQGMGNQPQHF	TGTGCCAGCAGCCCCAGTAGCGATAGGGAGCAGGGGATGGGCAATCAGCCCCAGCATTTT
NA	TRBV19	TRBJ1-5	TRBD1	CASSIGRDRINQPQHF	TGTGCCAGTAGTATTGGCAGGGACAGGATCAATCAGCCCCAGCATTTT